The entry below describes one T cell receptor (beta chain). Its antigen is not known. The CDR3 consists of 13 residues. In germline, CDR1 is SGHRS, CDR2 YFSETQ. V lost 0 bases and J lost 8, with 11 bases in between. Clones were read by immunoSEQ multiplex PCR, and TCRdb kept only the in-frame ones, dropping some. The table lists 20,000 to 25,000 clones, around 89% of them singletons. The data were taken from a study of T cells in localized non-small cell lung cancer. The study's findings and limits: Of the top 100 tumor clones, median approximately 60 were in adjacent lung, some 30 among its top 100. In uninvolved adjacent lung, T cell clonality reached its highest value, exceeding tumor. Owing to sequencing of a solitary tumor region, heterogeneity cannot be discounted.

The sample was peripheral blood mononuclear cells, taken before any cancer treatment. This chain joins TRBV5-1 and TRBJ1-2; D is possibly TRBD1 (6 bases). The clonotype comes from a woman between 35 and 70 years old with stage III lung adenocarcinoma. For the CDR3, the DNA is TGCGCCAGCAGCTTGGACGGGGGCGGGGGCTACACCTTC. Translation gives CASSLDGGGGYTF.